The clone carrying this T cell receptor (beta chain) was seen a few times. Its antigen remains unidentified. Among the donors, all were healthy bone marrow donors. The sample belongs to a study of cytomegalovirus exposure and HLA in healthy donors. Whole-study results and caveats: Near-uniform donor sequencing depth was presumed by presence/absence analyses.

Primers included in the PCR were 60 Vbeta and 13 Jbeta primers. The repertoire was sequenced with immunoSEQ multiplex PCR; TCRdb's copy has only in-frame clones and lacks some. The data contain about 180,000 clones, roughly 86% of them singletons. The V gene's germline CDR1 is MNHEY and CDR2 SVGAGI. The V end was cut by 0 bases, the J end by 7 bases, with 11 bases between. The CDR3 length is 14 residues. This chain uses TRBV6-5 with TRBJ2-3; D remains ambiguous. This sequence originates from a girl under 18 in good health and CMV-seropositive. The sequencing sample was made of PBMCs. This CDR3 is CASSYSISLNTQYF. In nucleotides, the CDR3 is TGTGCCAGCAGTTACTCGATTAGCCTGAATACGCAGTATTTT.